These T cell receptor beta chains were read from a single sample in a study of vaccination and CD4 T cells after COVID-19. The antigens of these receptors remain unknown. A single record per CDR3 protein comes from TCRdb applying MiXCR to the PCR reads. The table shows about 20,000 distinct CDR3 sequences, with around 55% occurring only once. Sequences were obtained from CD4+ T cells from blood, cultured in vitro. The origin of the receptors is a human donor who had recovered from COVID-19. The CDR3 runs from the conserved cysteine through the conserved F or W. A D gene is named only where the DNA matches it firmly. Size is omitted from some rows. Given values are once, few, many or a class for expanded clones.

v_gene: TRBV6-5; d_gene: NA; j_gene: TRBJ1-3; abundance: NA; CDR3nt: TGTGCCAGCAGTTACTCGATCAGGATGACTGGAAACACCATATATTTT; CDR3aa: CASSYSIRMTGNTIYF
v_gene: TRBV30; d_gene: TRBD1; j_gene: TRBJ2-7; abundance: NA; CDR3nt: TGTGCCTGGAGTAATCGGACAGGGGGCGACAAGTACTTC; CDR3aa: CAWSNRTGGDKYF
v_gene: TRBV10-3; d_gene: NA; j_gene: TRBJ2-2; abundance: once; CDR3nt: TGTGCCATCAGTGCCGGAGGGGGGGACACCGGGGAGCTGTTTTTT; CDR3aa: CAISAGGGDTGELFF
v_gene: TRBV7-2; d_gene: TRBD1; j_gene: TRBJ1-2; abundance: once; CDR3nt: TGTGTCAGCAGCCTATATACGCGGACAGGGGAAGGCTACACCTTC; CDR3aa: CVSSLYTRTGEGYTF
v_gene: TRBV20-1; d_gene: TRBD2; j_gene: TRBJ2-3; abundance: NA; CDR3nt: TGCAGTGCTAGAGATTGGAGAACTAGCGGGGGTTTCACAGATACGCAGTATTTT; CDR3aa: CSARDWRTSGGFTDTQYF
v_gene: TRBV7-6; d_gene: NA; j_gene: TRBJ1-6; abundance: NA; CDR3nt: TGTGCCAGCAGTGATCCTAATTCACCCCTCCACTTT; CDR3aa: CASSDPNSPLHF
v_gene: TRBV20-1; d_gene: NA; j_gene: TRBJ1-1; abundance: NA; CDR3nt: TGCAGTGCTGTGGGTGAGGGGGGCACTGAAGCTTTCTTT; CDR3aa: CSAVGEGGTEAFF
v_gene: TRBV20-1; d_gene: TRBD1; j_gene: TRBJ2-7; abundance: NA; CDR3nt: TGCAGTGCTAACAGACAGGGGCGATACGAGCAGTACTTC; CDR3aa: CSANRQGRYEQYF
v_gene: TRBV5-1; d_gene: NA; j_gene: TRBJ1-1; abundance: NA; CDR3nt: TGCGCCAGCAGCTTGGTTTTAGGGGCAGCTTTCTTT; CDR3aa: CASSLVLGAAFF
v_gene: TRBV29-1; d_gene: NA; j_gene: TRBJ2-2; abundance: NA; CDR3nt: TGCAGCGTTGAGGGAATCTTGGGCACCGGGGAGCTGTTTTTT; CDR3aa: CSVEGILGTGELFF
v_gene: TRBV20-1; d_gene: NA; j_gene: TRBJ1-4; abundance: NA; CDR3nt: TGCAGTGCCAACCCCCTGGACAGACTCGGGGTACTGTTTTTT; CDR3aa: CSANPLDRLGVLFF
v_gene: TRBV2; d_gene: NA; j_gene: TRBJ1-2; abundance: NA; CDR3nt: TGTGCCAGCAGTGAGCGGCAGGTATATGGCTACACCTTC; CDR3aa: CASSERQVYGYTF
v_gene: TRBV10-3; d_gene: TRBD2; j_gene: TRBJ2-7; abundance: NA; CDR3nt: TGTGCCATCAGTGAAGGAGCGGGAGGAGCCTACGAGCAGTACTTC; CDR3aa: CAISEGAGGAYEQYF
v_gene: TRBV24-1; d_gene: NA; j_gene: TRBJ1-6; abundance: NA; CDR3nt: TGTGCCACCGTCGGACAGAATCATAATTCACCCCTCCACTTT; CDR3aa: CATVGQNHNSPLHF
v_gene: TRBV27; d_gene: TRBD1; j_gene: TRBJ1-1; abundance: few; CDR3nt: TGTGCCAGCAGCTCTCTTGGGAGGGGGCGCGGGAACACTGAAGCTTTCTTT; CDR3aa: CASSSLGRGRGNTEAFF
v_gene: TRBV20-1; d_gene: NA; j_gene: TRBJ1-5; abundance: NA; CDR3nt: TGCAGTGCTAGAGCCCAGGAGGTTCAGCCCCAGCATTTT; CDR3aa: CSARAQEVQPQHF